This TCR beta chain was captured in a study of blood T cells in healthy people across ages. Notes on the study in general: A strong correlation between TCR beta diversity and naive T cell percentage was seen.

As for this clonotype: No antigen is known for it.

Through a sample-barcoded 5' primer and a J-beta primer mix, a second PCR was run for roughly 7 to 11 cycles. TCRdb passed the 5' RACE reads through MiXCR, listing each CDR3 protein once. Of over 500,000 distinct CDR3 sequences in the sample, 52% were seen once. What was sequenced was blood. The sequence was collected from a woman older than 75 in good health.

The CDR3 DNA reads TGCAGCGTTGATCCAGCGGGGGGCACCGGGGAGCTGTTTTTT. Its protein is CSVDPAGGTGELFF. V and J are TRBV29-1 and TRBJ2-2; 9 nucleotides line up with TRBD2. J gave up 4 bases and V 3 bases, and 3 bases lay outside the gene matches. CDR1 is SQVTM, CDR2 ANQGSEA, per germline. The CDR3 is made up of 14 amino acids.